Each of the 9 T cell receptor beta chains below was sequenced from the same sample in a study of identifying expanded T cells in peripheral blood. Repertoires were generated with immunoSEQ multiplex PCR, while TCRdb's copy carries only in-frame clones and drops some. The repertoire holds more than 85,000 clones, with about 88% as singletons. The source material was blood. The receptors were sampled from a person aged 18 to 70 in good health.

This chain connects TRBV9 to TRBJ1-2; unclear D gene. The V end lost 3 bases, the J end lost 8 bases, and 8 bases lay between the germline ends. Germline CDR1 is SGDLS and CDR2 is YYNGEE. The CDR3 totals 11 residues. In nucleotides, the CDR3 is TGTGCCAGCAGCGCCCAGGAGGGCTACACCTTC. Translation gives CASSAQEGYTF.

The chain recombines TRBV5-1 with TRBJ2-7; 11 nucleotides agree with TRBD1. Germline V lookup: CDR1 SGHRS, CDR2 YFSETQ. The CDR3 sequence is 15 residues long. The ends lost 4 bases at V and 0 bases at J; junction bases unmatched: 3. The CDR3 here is CASSTGTGGSYEQYF. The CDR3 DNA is TGCGCCAGCAGCACCGGGACAGGGGGCTCCTACGAGCAGTACTTC.

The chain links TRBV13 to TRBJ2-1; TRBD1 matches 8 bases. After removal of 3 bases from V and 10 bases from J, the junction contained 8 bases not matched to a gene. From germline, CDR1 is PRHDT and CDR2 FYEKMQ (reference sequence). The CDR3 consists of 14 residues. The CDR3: CASSFSGQGREQFF. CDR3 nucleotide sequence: TGTGCCAGCAGCTTCAGCGGACAGGGCAGGGAGCAGTTCTTC.

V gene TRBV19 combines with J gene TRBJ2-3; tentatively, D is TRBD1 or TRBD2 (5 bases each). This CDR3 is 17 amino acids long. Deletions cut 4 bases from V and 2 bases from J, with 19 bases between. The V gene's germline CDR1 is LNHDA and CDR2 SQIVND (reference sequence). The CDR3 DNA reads TGTGCCAGTAGTACCAGTTGGGACCGTCAGTTCACAGATACGCAGTATTTT. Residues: CASSTSWDRQFTDTQYF.

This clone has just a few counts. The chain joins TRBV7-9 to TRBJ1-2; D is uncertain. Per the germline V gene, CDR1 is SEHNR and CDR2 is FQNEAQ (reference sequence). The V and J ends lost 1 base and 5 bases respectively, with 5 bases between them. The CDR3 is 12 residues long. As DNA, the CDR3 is TGTGCCAGCAGCTTAGACAGATATGGCTACACCTTC. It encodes CASSLDRYGYTF.

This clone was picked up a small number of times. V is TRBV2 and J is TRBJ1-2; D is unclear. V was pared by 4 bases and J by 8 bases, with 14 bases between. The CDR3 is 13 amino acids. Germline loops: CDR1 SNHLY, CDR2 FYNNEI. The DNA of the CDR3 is TGTGCCAGCAGTGGACACCCGGCGGAAGGCTACACCTTC. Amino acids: CASSGHPAEGYTF. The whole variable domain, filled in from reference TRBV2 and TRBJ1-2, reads EPEVTQTPSHQVTQMGQEVILRCVPISNHLYFYWYRQILGQKVEFLVSFYNNEISEKSEIFDDQFSVERPDGSNFTLKIRSTKLEDSAMYFCASSGHPAEGYTFGSGTRLTVV.

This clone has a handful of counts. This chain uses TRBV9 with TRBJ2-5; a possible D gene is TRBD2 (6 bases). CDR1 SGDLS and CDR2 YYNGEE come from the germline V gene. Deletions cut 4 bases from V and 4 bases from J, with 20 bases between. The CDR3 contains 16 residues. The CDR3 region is CASSPLPGGASETQYF. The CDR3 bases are TGTGCCAGCAGCCCTCTTCCTGGCGGGGCGTCAGAGACCCAGTACTTC.

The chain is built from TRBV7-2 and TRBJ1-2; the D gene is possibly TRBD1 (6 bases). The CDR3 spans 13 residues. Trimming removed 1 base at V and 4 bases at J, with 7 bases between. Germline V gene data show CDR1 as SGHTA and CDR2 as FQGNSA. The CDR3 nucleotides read TGTGCCAGCAGCTTAGGGGGGCTCTATGGCTACACCTTC. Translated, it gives CASSLGGLYGYTF.

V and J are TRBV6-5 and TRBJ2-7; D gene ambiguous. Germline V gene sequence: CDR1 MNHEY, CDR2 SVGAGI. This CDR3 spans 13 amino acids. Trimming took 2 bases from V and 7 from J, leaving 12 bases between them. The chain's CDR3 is CASSYGVQLEQYF. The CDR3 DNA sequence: TGTGCCAGCAGTTACGGGGTCCAGTTGGAGCAGTACTTC.